This TCR beta chain derives from a study of vaccination effects on CD4 cells after COVID-19. A word on this clone: What it binds is unknown.

General study results and limits: In vaccinees who were healthy, merely 1 out of 255 vaccine-induced clones cross-reacted with common cold coronaviruses.

Germline-derived CDR1 and CDR2 are SGHTA and FQGNSA. The CDR3 totals 13 residues. The V gene lost 4 bases and the J gene lost 10 bases, with 11 bases spanning the gap. ViraFEST expansion of antigen-specific CD4+ T cells with viral peptide pools preceded sequencing. Once cultured for 10 days, the cells underwent separation to obtain CD4+ T cells. People in the vaccine group had not been infected with SARS-CoV-2 before, and their nucleocapsid antibodies were negative. Every well housed two million PBMC, which grew in culture alongside 10 IU/ml IL-2 and about 10 ug/ml peptides. Clones were read by immunoSEQ multiplex PCR, and TCRdb kept only the in-frame ones, dropping some. Of under 80,000 clones in the sample, around 79% were seen once.

This sample comprised CD4+ T cells from PBMCs cultured with SARS-CoV-2 spike peptides, obtained before COVID-19 vaccination. This clonotype was obtained from a human donor who received a COVID-19 vaccine. The rearrangement joins TRBV7-2 to TRBJ1-6, with D unclear. CDR3 DNA sequence: TGTGCCAGCAGCTCTCAGGTTGGGTCACCCCTCCACTTT. This codes for CASSSQVGSPLHF.